This TCR beta chain was profiled in a study of cytomegalovirus exposure and HLA in healthy donors. The PCR used 60 Vbeta and 13 Jbeta primers. The table came from immunoSEQ multiplex PCR; TCRdb's copy has only in-frame clones and leaves some out. Of some 140,000 clones in the sample, over 65% were seen once. Only a few counts were recorded for this clone. This TCR came from a man between 18 and 29 years old in good health and CMV-seropositive. The material sequenced was PBMCs.

This chain's CDR3 is CASSAGLAPQETQYF. The CDR3 nucleotides are TGTGCCAGCAGCGCAGGACTAGCGCCACAAGAGACCCAGTACTTC. The rearrangement links TRBV9 to TRBJ2-5; 9 bases match TRBD2. The CDR3 extends over 15 amino acids. Germline V gives CDR1 SGDLS, CDR2 YYNGEE. The ends lost 3 bases at V and 2 bases at J; junction bases unmatched: 5.